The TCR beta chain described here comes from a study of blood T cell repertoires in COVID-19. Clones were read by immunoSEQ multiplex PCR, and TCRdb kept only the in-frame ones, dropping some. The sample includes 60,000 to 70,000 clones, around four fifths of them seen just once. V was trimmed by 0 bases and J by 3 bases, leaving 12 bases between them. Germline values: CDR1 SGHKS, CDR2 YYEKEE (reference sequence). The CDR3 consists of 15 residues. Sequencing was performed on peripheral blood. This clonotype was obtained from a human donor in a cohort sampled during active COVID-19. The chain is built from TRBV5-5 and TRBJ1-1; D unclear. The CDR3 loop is CASSLADLGYTEAFF. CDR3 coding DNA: TGTGCCAGCAGCTTGGCTGATCTCGGGTACACTGAAGCTTTCTTT.